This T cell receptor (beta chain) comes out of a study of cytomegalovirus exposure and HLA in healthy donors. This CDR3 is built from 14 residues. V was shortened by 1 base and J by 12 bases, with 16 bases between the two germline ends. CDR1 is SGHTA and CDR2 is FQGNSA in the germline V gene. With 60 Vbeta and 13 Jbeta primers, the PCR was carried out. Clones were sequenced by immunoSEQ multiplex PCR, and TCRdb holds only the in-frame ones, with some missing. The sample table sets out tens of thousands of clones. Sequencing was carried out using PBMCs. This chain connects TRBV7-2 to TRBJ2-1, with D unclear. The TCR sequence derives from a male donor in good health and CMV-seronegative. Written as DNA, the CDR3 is TGTGCCAGCAGCTTAGATTTCGGTCCCACTCGGCAGTTCTTC. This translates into CASSLDFGPTRQFF.